Each of the 5 T cell receptor beta chains below was sequenced from the same sample in a study of CD8 T cells in ankylosing spondylitis (TCRdb year 2017). To prepare the library, 5' RACE was applied. Data came from an Illumina HiSeq 2500. Using fastp trimming at Q25 and MiXCR clonotype assembly, TCRdb reanalyzed the public sequencing data and kept in-frame beta chains. Merged by CDR3 protein, the rows form single entries marked with the most common genes and DNA. The sample has tens of thousands of distinct CDR3 sequences on record, under 5.5% of them singletons. The leading ten clones occupy 2.2% of the sample. Sequencing input: blood, either unsorted or a sorted T cell fraction (not recorded which). All receptors come from a male donor with ankylosing spondylitis or in good health (not recorded which).

This clonotype was observed many times. V is TRBV20-1 and J is TRBJ2-3, with a possible D match to TRBD1 (6 bases). This CDR3 comprises 12 residues. Germline V lookup: CDR1 DFQATT, CDR2 SNEGSKA (reference sequence). The V end lost 6 bases, the J end lost 2 bases, and 9 bases lay between the germline ends. The CDR3 is CSATGYTDTQYF. In nucleotides, the CDR3 is TGCAGTGCCACAGGGTACACAGATACGCAGTATTTT.

This clonotype was counted ten times or more. This chain connects TRBV20-1 to TRBJ1-5, with D perhaps matching TRBD1 (6 bases). V dropped 2 bases and J dropped 6 bases, with 14 bases sitting between them. CDR1 is DFQATT, CDR2 SNEGSKA, per germline (reference sequence). This CDR3 has 14 amino acids. The CDR3 sequence is CSARLSRGSQPQHF. For the CDR3, the DNA is TGCAGTGCTAGACTAAGCAGGGGAAGTCAGCCCCAGCATTTT.

This clonotype was counted ten times or more. The rearrangement links TRBV30 to TRBJ2-5; D perhaps matches TRBD2 (6 bases). The CDR3 is made up of 14 amino acids. Trimming took off 3 bases at V and 4 bases at J, with 15 bases between the two ends. Germline V gene lookup returns CDR1 GTSNPN and CDR2 SVGIG (reference sequence). Here the CDR3 DNA reads TGTGCCTGGAGCCCAATGGCGGGGTCAGAGACCCAGTACTTC. It is translated as CAWSPMAGSETQYF.

This clonotype was recorded at least ten times. This sequence joins TRBV15 and TRBJ1-2, with a tentative D call TRBD1 (6 bases). This CDR3 region has 14 residues. The germline gives CDR1 LNHNV, CDR2 YYDKDF (reference sequence). V was trimmed by 1 base and J by 3 bases, leaving 9 bases between them. The CDR3 sequence: CATSRVRGDYGYTF. Here the CDR3 DNA reads TGTGCCACCAGCAGAGTAAGGGGGGACTATGGCTACACCTTC.

This clonotype appeared many times. J is TRBJ1-2 and V is TRBV5-1; no firm D call. CDR1 SGHRS and CDR2 YFSETQ come from the germline V gene. CDR3 size: 14 residues. With 2 bases removed from V and 3 bases from J, the gap between germline ends came to 11 bases. DNA for the CDR3: TGCGCCAGCAGCTTATTGACGGCAGACTATGGCTACACCTTC. This sequence encodes CASSLLTADYGYTF.